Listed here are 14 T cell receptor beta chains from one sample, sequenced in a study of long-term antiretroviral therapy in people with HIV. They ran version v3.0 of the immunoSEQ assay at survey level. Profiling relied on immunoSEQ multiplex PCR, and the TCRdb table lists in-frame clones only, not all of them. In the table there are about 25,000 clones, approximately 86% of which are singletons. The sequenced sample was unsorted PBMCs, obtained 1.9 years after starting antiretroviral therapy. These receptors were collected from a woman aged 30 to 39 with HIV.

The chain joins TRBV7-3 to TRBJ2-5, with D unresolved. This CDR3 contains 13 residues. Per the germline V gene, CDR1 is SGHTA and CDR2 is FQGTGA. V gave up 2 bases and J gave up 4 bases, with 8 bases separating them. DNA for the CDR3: TGTGCCAGCAGCTTATCTTATGTAGAGACCCAGTACTTC. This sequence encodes CASSLSYVETQYF. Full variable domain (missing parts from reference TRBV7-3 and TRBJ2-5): GAGVSQTPSNKVTEKGKYVELRCDPISGHTALYWYRQSLGQGPEFLIYFQGTGAADDSGLPNDRFFAVRPEGSVSTLKIQRTERGDSAVYLCASSLSYVETQYFGPGTRLLVL.

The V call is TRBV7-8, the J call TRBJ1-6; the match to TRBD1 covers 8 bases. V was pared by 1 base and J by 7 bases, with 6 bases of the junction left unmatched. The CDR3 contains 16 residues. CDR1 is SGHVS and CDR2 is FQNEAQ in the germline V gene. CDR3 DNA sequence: TGTGCCAGCAGCTTAGAGGGGGACAGGCCAAATTCACCCCTCCACTTT. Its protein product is CASSLEGDRPNSPLHF.

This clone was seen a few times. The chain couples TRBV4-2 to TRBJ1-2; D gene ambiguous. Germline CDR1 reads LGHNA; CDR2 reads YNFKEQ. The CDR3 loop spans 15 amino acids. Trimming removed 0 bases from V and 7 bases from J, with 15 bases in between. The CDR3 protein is CASSQDQQTGFGYTF. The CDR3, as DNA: TGTGCCAGCAGCCAAGATCAGCAGACTGGTTTTGGCTACACCTTC.

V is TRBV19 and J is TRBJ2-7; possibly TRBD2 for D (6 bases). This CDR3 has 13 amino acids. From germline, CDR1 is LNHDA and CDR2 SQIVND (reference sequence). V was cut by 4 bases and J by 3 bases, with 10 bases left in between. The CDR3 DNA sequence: TGTGCCAGTAGTAGGGACGGGGGCTACGAGCAGTACGTC. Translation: CASSRDGGYEQYV.

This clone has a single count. CDR3: CASSSDYPNEQFF. Written as DNA, the CDR3 is TGTGCCAGCAGCTCCGACTACCCTAATGAGCAGTTCTTC. V is TRBV5-4 and J is TRBJ2-1; D is possibly TRBD2 (5 bases). The V gene lost 3 bases and the J gene lost 7 bases, with 11 bases spanning the gap. This CDR3 is built from 13 residues. Looked up from germline, CDR1 is SGHNT and CDR2 is YYREEE (reference sequence).

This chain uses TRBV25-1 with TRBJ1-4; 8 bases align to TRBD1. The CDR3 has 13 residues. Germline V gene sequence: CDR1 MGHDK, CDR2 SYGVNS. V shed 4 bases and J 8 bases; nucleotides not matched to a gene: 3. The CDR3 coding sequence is TGTGCCAGCAGTGGACAGGGGTGGGAAAAACTGTTTTTT. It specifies CASSGQGWEKLFF.

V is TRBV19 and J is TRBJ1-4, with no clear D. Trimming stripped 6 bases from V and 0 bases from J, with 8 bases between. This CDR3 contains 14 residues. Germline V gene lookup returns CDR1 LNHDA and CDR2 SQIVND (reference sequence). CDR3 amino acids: CASRGFATNEKLFF. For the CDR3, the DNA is TGTGCCAGTAGGGGTTTCGCAACTAATGAAAAACTGTTTTTT.

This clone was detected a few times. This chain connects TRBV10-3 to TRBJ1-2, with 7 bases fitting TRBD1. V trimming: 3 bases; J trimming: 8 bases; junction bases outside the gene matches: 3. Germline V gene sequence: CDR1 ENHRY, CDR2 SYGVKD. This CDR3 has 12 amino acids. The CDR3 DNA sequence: TGTGCCATCAGTGACAGGGGGGAGGGCTACACCTTC. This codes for CAISDRGEGYTF.

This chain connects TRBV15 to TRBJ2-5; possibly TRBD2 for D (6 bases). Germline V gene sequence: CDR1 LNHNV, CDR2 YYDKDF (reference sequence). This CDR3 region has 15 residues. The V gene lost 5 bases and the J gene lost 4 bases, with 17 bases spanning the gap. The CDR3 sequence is CATSGGGGSGETQYF. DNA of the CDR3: TGTGCCACCAGCGGGGGTGGGGGGAGCGGAGAGACCCAGTACTTC.

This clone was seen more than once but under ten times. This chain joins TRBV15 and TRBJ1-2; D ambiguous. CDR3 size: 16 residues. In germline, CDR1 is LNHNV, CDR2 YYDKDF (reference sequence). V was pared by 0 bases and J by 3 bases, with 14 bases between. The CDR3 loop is CATSRDRRDPDYGYTF. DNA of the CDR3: TGTGCCACCAGCAGAGATAGGAGAGACCCGGACTATGGCTACACCTTC. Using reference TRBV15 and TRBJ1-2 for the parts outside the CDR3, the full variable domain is DAMVIQNPRYQVTQFGKPVTLSCSQTLNHNVMYWYQQKSSQAPKLLFHYYDKDFNNEADTPDNFQSRRPNTSFCFLDIRSPGLGDTAMYLCATSRDRRDPDYGYTFGSGTRLTVV.

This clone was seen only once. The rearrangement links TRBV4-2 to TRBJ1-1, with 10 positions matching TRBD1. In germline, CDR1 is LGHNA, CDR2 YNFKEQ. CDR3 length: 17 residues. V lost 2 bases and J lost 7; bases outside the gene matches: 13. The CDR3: CASSQTTGGLKSGEAFF. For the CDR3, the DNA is TGTGCCAGCAGCCAAACGACAGGGGGCCTTAAGAGTGGTGAAGCTTTCTTT.

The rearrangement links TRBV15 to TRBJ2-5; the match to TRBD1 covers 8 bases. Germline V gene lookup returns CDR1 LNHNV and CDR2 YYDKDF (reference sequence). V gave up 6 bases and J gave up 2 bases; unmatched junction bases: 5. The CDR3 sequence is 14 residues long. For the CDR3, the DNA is TGTGCCACCAGTCAGGGGGCTCTTCAAGAGACCCAGTACTTC. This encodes CATSQGALQETQYF.

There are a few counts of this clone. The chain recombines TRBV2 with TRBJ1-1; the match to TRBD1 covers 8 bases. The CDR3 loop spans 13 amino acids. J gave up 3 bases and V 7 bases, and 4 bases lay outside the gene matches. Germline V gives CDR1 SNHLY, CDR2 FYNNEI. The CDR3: CASKEQGDTEAFF. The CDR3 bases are TGTGCCAGCAAGGAACAGGGGGACACTGAAGCTTTCTTT.

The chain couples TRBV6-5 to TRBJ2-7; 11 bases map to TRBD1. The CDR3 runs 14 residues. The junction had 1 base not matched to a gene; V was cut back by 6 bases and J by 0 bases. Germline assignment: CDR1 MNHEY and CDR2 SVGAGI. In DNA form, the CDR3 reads TGTGCCAGCAGGGGACAGGGGGTCTCCTACGAGCAGTACTTC. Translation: CASRGQGVSYEQYF.